This T cell receptor (beta chain) was sequenced for a study of shared clonotypes between healthy human individuals. Looking at the study overall: Per-donor plates numbered three CD4 naive, three CD4 memory, two CD8 naive and one CD8 memory. Regarding the study as a whole: Clonotype sharing levels among donors were expected to vary with sequencing depth. Generally, naive subsets (rather than memory subsets) showed larger estimated richness. Sampling covered nothing but blood. Tissue TCR repertoires likely differ from those found in blood.

Using immunoSEQ multiplex PCR, the repertoire was profiled, and TCRdb retains in-frame clones only, with some absent. The sample has approximately 240,000 clones; 65% are singletons. Germline V lookup: CDR1 SEHNR, CDR2 FQNEAQ (reference sequence). Deletions cut 1 base from V and 8 bases from J, with 15 bases between. CDR3 length equals 15 residues. In the case of this clone: The antigen remains undetermined.

This sequence originates from a man in his thirties or forties in good health. Sequencing was performed on memory CD4+ T cells sorted from blood. Stated subset: CD45RA-negative fraction. The chain links TRBV7-9 to TRBJ2-1; D assignment may be TRBD1 or TRBD2 (5 bases each). CDR3 sequence (DNA): TGTGCCAGCAGCTTAGACGGGGTAGGGGCCGATGAGCAGTTCTTC. Its protein product is CASSLDGVGADEQFF.